This section outlines one T cell receptor beta chain sequence together with its context. Its antigen is unidentified. The germline gives CDR1 WSHSY, CDR2 SAAADI. The CDR3 contains 14 residues. V shed 10 bases and J shed 0 bases, with 15 bases lying between them. This specimen belongs to a study of T cell responses to AZD1222 COVID-19 vaccine. Looking at the study overall: Second doses were pooled across both intervals (about 4 or about 12 weeks). Whole-study results and caveats: The donor cohort was predominantly white British with a female majority, and clonal diversity may have been underestimated. It was only 6 or 7 AZD1222 recipients who were seropositive at baseline.

The repertoire was sequenced with immunoSEQ multiplex PCR; TCRdb's copy has only in-frame clones and lacks some. The sample contains roughly 250,000 clones, more than 85% of which appear only once. The origin of this receptor is an adult in good health. This sample comprised peripheral blood, obtained on day 0 of AZD1222 vaccination. The rearrangement joins TRBV10-2 to TRBJ2-5, with D unclear. The DNA of the CDR3 is TGCGCCACCACGGGCAATTTGTACCAAGAGACCCAGTACTTC. Its translation: CATTGNLYQETQYF.